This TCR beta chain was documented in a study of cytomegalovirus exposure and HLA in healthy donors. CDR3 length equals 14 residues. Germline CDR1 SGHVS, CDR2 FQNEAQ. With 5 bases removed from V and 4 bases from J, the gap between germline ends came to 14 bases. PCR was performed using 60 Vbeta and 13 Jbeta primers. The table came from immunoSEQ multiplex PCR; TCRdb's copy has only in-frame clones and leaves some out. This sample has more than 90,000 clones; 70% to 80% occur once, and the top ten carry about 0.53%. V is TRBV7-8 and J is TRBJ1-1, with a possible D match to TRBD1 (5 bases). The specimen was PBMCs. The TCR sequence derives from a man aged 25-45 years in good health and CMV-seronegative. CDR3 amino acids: CASSPYAGLTEAFF. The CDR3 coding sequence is TGTGCCAGCAGCCCGTACGCGGGGCTCACTGAAGCTTTCTTT.